Listed below are T cell receptor beta chains from one sample, sequenced in a study of T cells in Graves' hyperthyroidism and ophthalmopathy. TCRdb fed the multiplex PCR reads into MiXCR, producing one record per CDR3 protein. The top ten hold 7.1% of the sample, which has about 600,000 distinct CDR3 sequences, approximately 15% seen once. The sequencing sample was made of blood. The receptors originated from a woman aged 18-35 years with Graves' ophthalmopathy. Each CDR3 is given with its conserved first and last residue. The order of the fields is clone size, J gene, V gene, D gene, CDR3 DNA, CDR3 protein. D genes are given only for firm matches. Expanded clones are given a class, and other clones once, few, many or no size at all.

clone size: NA; J gene: TRBJ1-2; V gene: TRBV9; D gene: NA; CDR3 DNA: TGTGCCAGCAGCGTAGATCGGGGAGGGAATGTAAACTATGGCTACACCTTC; CDR3 protein: CASSVDRGGNVNYGYTF
clone size: many; J gene: TRBJ2-3; V gene: TRBV30; D gene: NA; CDR3 DNA: TGTGCCTGGAAGCCAGGGGATGGTATAGATACGCAGTATTTT; CDR3 protein: CAWKPGDGIDTQYF
clone size: many; J gene: TRBJ1-5; V gene: TRBV7-9; D gene: NA; CDR3 DNA: TGTGCCAGCAGCTTAGGTCCAGGGGACATCAATCAGCCCCAGCATTTT; CDR3 protein: CASSLGPGDINQPQHF
clone size: many; J gene: TRBJ2-1; V gene: TRBV9; D gene: NA; CDR3 DNA: TGTGCCAGCAGCGTATCGGGGAGCGAACTCAATGAGCAGTTCTTC; CDR3 protein: CASSVSGSELNEQFF
clone size: many; J gene: TRBJ2-1; V gene: TRBV3-1; D gene: NA; CDR3 DNA: TGTGCCAGCAGCCAAGACCCCGGGGGGCACAACGAGCAGTTCTTC; CDR3 protein: CASSQDPGGHNEQFF
clone size: many; J gene: TRBJ2-7; V gene: TRBV6-6; D gene: NA; CDR3 DNA: TGTGCCAGCAGTTACTCGGAACAGGGCTACGAGCAGTACTTC; CDR3 protein: CASSYSEQGYEQYF
clone size: few; J gene: TRBJ1-6; V gene: TRBV14; D gene: TRBD1; CDR3 DNA: TGTGCCAGCAGCTGGACAGGGCTGGCGAATTCACCCCTCCACTTT; CDR3 protein: CASSWTGLANSPLHF
clone size: many; J gene: TRBJ1-4; V gene: TRBV7-9; D gene: TRBD1; CDR3 DNA: TGTGCCAGCAGCAGATTGACAGGGGGTAATGAAAAACTGTTTTTT; CDR3 protein: CASSRLTGGNEKLFF
clone size: NA; J gene: TRBJ2-2; V gene: TRBV4-3; D gene: TRBD1; CDR3 DNA: TGCGCCAGCAGCCAAGGACAGGGGAACACCGGGGAGCTGTTTTTT; CDR3 protein: CASSQGQGNTGELFF
clone size: NA; J gene: TRBJ2-7; V gene: TRBV12-3/TRBV12-4; D gene: NA; CDR3 DNA: TGTGCCAGCAGTACCGGGACCATAGTGGACTACGAGCAGTACTTC; CDR3 protein: CASSTGTIVDYEQYF
clone size: many; J gene: TRBJ2-3; V gene: TRBV2; D gene: TRBD1; CDR3 DNA: TGTGCCAGCAGTGAAAGGCGACAGGGACCCACAGATACGCAGTATTTT; CDR3 protein: CASSERRQGPTDTQYF
clone size: many; J gene: TRBJ2-2; V gene: TRBV28; D gene: NA; CDR3 DNA: TGTGCCAGCAGCGGCCTCCCGAACACCGGGGAGCTGTTTTTT; CDR3 protein: CASSGLPNTGELFF
clone size: NA; J gene: TRBJ2-1; V gene: TRBV6-2/TRBV6-3; D gene: TRBD2; CDR3 DNA: TGTGCCAGCAGTTACGGAGGACTAGCGGCTTACAATGAGCAGTTCTTC; CDR3 protein: CASSYGGLAAYNEQFF
clone size: many; J gene: TRBJ2-7; V gene: TRBV7-9; D gene: NA; CDR3 DNA: TGTGCCAGCAGCCCAGGGTCAGGAAGGACCTCCTACGAGCAGTACTTC; CDR3 protein: CASSPGSGRTSYEQYF
clone size: many; J gene: TRBJ1-5; V gene: TRBV3-1; D gene: TRBD1; CDR3 DNA: TGTGCCAGCAGCCAAGATAGAACAGGGGAAAATCAGCCCCAGCATTTT; CDR3 protein: CASSQDRTGENQPQHF
clone size: few; J gene: TRBJ2-5; V gene: TRBV25-1; D gene: TRBD1; CDR3 DNA: TGTGCCAGCAGTCCCACAGGGGGTGCCCAAGAGACCCAGTACTTC; CDR3 protein: CASSPTGGAQETQYF
clone size: many; J gene: TRBJ2-5; V gene: TRBV18; D gene: NA; CDR3 DNA: TGTGCCAGCTCACCAGCCCTAGATAGGAGGGAGACCCAGTACTTC; CDR3 protein: CASSPALDRRETQYF
clone size: many; J gene: TRBJ2-1; V gene: TRBV12-3/TRBV12-4; D gene: TRBD1; CDR3 DNA: TGTGCCAGCAGTTTTTCGGGACAGGTCTACAATGAGCAGTTCTTC; CDR3 protein: CASSFSGQVYNEQFF
clone size: few; J gene: TRBJ1-4; V gene: TRBV7-6; D gene: NA; CDR3 DNA: TGTGCCAGCAGCCTTAGGGGGGCTGAGGAAAAACTGTTTTTT; CDR3 protein: CASSLRGAEEKLFF
clone size: few; J gene: TRBJ2-2; V gene: TRBV6-1; D gene: NA; CDR3 DNA: TGTGCCAGCAGGGACTCAAACGTCCACATGGAGCTGTTTTTT; CDR3 protein: CASRDSNVHMELFF
clone size: many; J gene: TRBJ2-1; V gene: TRBV12-3/TRBV12-4; D gene: NA; CDR3 DNA: TGTGCCAGCAGTCCCAAGGCGGAGCAGTTCTTC; CDR3 protein: CASSPKAEQFF
clone size: few; J gene: TRBJ2-7; V gene: TRBV28; D gene: TRBD2; CDR3 DNA: TGTGCCAGCAGTTTATGGGACCCGGGAGGCCCGCCTTCCTACGAGCAGTACTTC; CDR3 protein: CASSLWDPGGPPSYEQYF
clone size: few; J gene: TRBJ2-3; V gene: TRBV6-2/TRBV6-3; D gene: NA; CDR3 DNA: TGTGCCACCCGACAGGGAGGGGATACGCAGTATTTT; CDR3 protein: CATRQGGDTQYF
clone size: few; J gene: TRBJ1-1; V gene: TRBV6-1; D gene: NA; CDR3 DNA: TGTGCCAGCAGTGAGTCAGGGCCCACTGAAGCTTTCTTT; CDR3 protein: CASSESGPTEAFF
clone size: many; J gene: TRBJ2-7; V gene: TRBV2; D gene: NA; CDR3 DNA: TGTGCCAGCACCAGGGGTGGATACGAGCAGTACTTC; CDR3 protein: CASTRGGYEQYF
clone size: NA; J gene: TRBJ2-7; V gene: TRBV27; D gene: TRBD1; CDR3 DNA: TGTGCCAGCAGTTCCCGGACAGGGGCTTTGTACGAGCAGTACTTC; CDR3 protein: CASSSRTGALYEQYF
clone size: NA; J gene: TRBJ2-5; V gene: TRBV5-1; D gene: NA; CDR3 DNA: TGCGCCAGCAGCTTGGAGGTACTTCAAGAGACCCAGCACTTC; CDR3 protein: CASSLEVLQETQHF
clone size: few; J gene: TRBJ2-1; V gene: TRBV20-1; D gene: TRBD2; CDR3 DNA: TGCAGTGCCCCCGGGACTAGGCCCCATGAGCAGTTCTTC; CDR3 protein: CSAPGTRPHEQFF
clone size: many; J gene: TRBJ2-7; V gene: TRBV20-1; D gene: NA; CDR3 DNA: TGCAGTGCTAGCCCGGTACTTAGCTCCTACGAGCAGTACTTC; CDR3 protein: CSASPVLSSYEQYF
clone size: few; J gene: TRBJ1-2; V gene: TRBV27; D gene: TRBD1; CDR3 DNA: TGTGCCAGTAAGCAGGGGGGAAATGGCTACACCTTC; CDR3 protein: CASKQGGNGYTF
clone size: few; J gene: TRBJ2-7; V gene: TRBV3-1; D gene: NA; CDR3 DNA: TGTGCCAGCAGCCAAGAGGGGGCAGCGTACGAGCAGTACTTC; CDR3 protein: CASSQEGAAYEQYF
clone size: NA; J gene: TRBJ1-1; V gene: TRBV29-1; D gene: TRBD1; CDR3 DNA: TGCAGCGTGACGACAGGGGTACGAACTGAAGCTTTCTTT; CDR3 protein: CSVTTGVRTEAFF
clone size: many; J gene: TRBJ2-7; V gene: TRBV6-1; D gene: TRBD2; CDR3 DNA: TGTGCCAGCACCCTTAGCGGGAGCCTAACTACGAGCAAGTACTTC; CDR3 protein: CASTLSGSLTTSKYF
clone size: few; J gene: TRBJ1-3; V gene: TRBV28; D gene: TRBD1; CDR3 DNA: TGTGCCAGCAGTTTAGTCGGCCAGGGGGCACGGAACACCATATATTTT; CDR3 protein: CASSLVGQGARNTIYF
clone size: few; J gene: TRBJ1-4; V gene: TRBV9; D gene: TRBD1; CDR3 DNA: TGTGCCAGCAGCGCCCTACAGGGGACTAATGAAAAACTGTTTTTT; CDR3 protein: CASSALQGTNEKLFF
clone size: NA; J gene: TRBJ1-5; V gene: TRBV19; D gene: NA; CDR3 DNA: TGTGCCAGTAGTATTATTCGGGAGATAAACGTGCCTCAGCCCCAGCATTTT; CDR3 protein: CASSIIREINVPQPQHF
clone size: NA; J gene: TRBJ1-2; V gene: TRBV10-2; D gene: NA; CDR3 DNA: TGCGCCAGCAGTGAGTCGATCGGGGAAATGAACTATGGCTACACCTTC; CDR3 protein: CASSESIGEMNYGYTF
clone size: many; J gene: TRBJ2-5; V gene: TRBV6-1; D gene: TRBD1; CDR3 DNA: TGTGCCAGCAGCCGAGACAGGGCGTATCAAGAGACCCAGTACTTC; CDR3 protein: CASSRDRAYQETQYF
clone size: NA; J gene: TRBJ2-1; V gene: TRBV20-1; D gene: TRBD2; CDR3 DNA: TGCAGTGCTTGGGTGTTAGCGGGACCCTCCTACAATGAGCAGTTCTTC; CDR3 protein: CSAWVLAGPSYNEQFF
clone size: NA; J gene: TRBJ1-5; V gene: TRBV2; D gene: TRBD1; CDR3 DNA: TGTGCCAGCAGCGGTACAGGGGGCGCGGGATATAGCAATCAGCCCCAGCATTTT; CDR3 protein: CASSGTGGAGYSNQPQHF
clone size: many; J gene: TRBJ1-1; V gene: TRBV10-3; D gene: TRBD1; CDR3 DNA: TGTGCCATCAGTGACGGGACAGGGCCGAACACTGAAGCTTTCTTT; CDR3 protein: CAISDGTGPNTEAFF
clone size: NA; J gene: TRBJ2-2; V gene: TRBV20-1; D gene: TRBD1; CDR3 DNA: TGCAGTGCTCCCTTACGACAGGGCACCGGGGAGCTGTTTTTT; CDR3 protein: CSAPLRQGTGELFF